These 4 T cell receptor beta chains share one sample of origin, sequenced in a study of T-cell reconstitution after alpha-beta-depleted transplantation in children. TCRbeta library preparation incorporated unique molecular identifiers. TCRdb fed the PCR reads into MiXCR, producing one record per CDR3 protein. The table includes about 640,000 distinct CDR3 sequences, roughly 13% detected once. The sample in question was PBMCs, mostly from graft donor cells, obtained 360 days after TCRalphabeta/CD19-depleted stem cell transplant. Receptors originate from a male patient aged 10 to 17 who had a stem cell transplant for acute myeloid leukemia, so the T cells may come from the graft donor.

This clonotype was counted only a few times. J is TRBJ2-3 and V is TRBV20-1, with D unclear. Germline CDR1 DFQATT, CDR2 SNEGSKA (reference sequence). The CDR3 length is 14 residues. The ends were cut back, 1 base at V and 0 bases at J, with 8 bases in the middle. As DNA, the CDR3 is TGCAGTGCTAGAGTGGATCCTAGCACAGATACGCAGTATTTT. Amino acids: CSARVDPSTDTQYF.

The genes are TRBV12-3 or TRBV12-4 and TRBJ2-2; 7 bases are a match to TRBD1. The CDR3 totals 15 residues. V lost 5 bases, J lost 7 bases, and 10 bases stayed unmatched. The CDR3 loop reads CASSESGGAIGELFF. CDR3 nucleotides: TGTGCCAGCAGTGAGTCAGGGGGAGCGATCGGGGAGCTGTTTTTT.

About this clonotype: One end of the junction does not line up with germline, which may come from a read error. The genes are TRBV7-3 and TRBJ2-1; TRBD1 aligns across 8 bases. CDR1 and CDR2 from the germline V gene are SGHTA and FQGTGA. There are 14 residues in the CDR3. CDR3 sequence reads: CASSLDLRGRERFF. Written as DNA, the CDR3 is TGTGCCAGCAGCTTAGATCTCAGGGGGCGCGAGCGGTTCTTC.

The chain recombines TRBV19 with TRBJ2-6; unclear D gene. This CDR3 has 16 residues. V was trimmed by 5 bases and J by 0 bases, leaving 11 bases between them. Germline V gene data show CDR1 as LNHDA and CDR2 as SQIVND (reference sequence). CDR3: CASSLTAFSGANVLTF. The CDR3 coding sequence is TGTGCCAGTAGTCTAACAGCATTCTCTGGGGCCAACGTCCTGACTTTC. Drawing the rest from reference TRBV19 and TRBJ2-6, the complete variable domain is DGGITQSPKYLFRKEGQNVTLSCEQNLNHDAMYWYRQDPGQGLRLIYYSQIVNDFQKGDIAEGYSVSREKKESFPLTVTSAQKNPTAFYLCASSLTAFSGANVLTFGAGSRLTVL.